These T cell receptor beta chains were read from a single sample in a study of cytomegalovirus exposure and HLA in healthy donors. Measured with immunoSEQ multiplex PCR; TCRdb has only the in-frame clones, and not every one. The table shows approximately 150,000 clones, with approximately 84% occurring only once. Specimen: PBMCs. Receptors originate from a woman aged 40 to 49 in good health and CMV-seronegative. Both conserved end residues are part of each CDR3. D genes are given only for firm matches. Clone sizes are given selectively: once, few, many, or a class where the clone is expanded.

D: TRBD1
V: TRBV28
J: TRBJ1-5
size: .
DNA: TGTGCCAGCAGTGTAAGCACTACTTCGACAGGGCCGGCCCAGCATTTT
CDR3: CASSVSTTSTGPAQHF

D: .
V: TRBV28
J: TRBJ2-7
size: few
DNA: TGTGCCAGCAGTTTTTCCAGGGCAGCGCAGTACTTC
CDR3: CASSFSRAAQYF

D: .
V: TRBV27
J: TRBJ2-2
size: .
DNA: TGTGCCAGCAGTTTATCTGTACAGGCAGTACGGACCGGGGAGCTGTTTTTT
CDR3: CASSLSVQAVRTGELFF

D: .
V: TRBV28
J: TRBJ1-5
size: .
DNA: TGTGCCAGCAGTTTATACCAGGGGCGGGAGCCCCAGCATTTT
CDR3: CASSLYQGREPQHF

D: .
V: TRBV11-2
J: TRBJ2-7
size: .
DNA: TGTGCCAGCAGCCGCGGTGGCGGAGACCCCTACGAGCAGTACTTC
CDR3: CASSRGGGDPYEQYF

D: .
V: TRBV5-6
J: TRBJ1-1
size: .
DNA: TGTGCCAGCAGCTTGGACCCAACGCTGACTACTGAAGCTTTCTTT
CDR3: CASSLDPTLTTEAFF

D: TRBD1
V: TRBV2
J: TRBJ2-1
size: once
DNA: TGTGCCAGCATTAAAGGGGGCCTATCTGACAATGAGCAGTTCTTC
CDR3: CASIKGGLSDNEQFF

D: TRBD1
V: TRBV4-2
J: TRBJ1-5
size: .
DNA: TGTGCCAGCAGCCAAGATAAGGGCTCAGGGGGCGAATATCAGCCCCAGCATTTT
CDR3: CASSQDKGSGGEYQPQHF

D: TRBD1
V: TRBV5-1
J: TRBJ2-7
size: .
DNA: TGCGCCAGCAGCCCCGTCGCGGACAGGGGTCTGTCGCAGTACTTC
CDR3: CASSPVADRGLSQYF

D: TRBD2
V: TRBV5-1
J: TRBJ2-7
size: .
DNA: TGCGCCAGCAAACCCCCGACTAGCGGGAGAGAGCAGTACTTC
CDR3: CASKPPTSGREQYF

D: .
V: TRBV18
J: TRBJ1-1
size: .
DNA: TGTGCCAGCTCACTCACAGGGCGGCCCGAAGCTTTCTTT
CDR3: CASSLTGRPEAFF

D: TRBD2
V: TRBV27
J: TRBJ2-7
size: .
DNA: TGTGCCAGCAGTTCTTGGACTAGCGGGAGGGAGTACGAGCAGTACTTC
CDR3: CASSSWTSGREYEQYF

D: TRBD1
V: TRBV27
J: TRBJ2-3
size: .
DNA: TGTGCCAGCAGTCTAAAACGGACAGGAAATATCACAGATACGCAGTATTTT
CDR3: CASSLKRTGNITDTQYF

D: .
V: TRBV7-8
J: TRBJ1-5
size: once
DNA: TGTGCCAGCAGCTTAGCGGGGAGGGCTGGTCCCCAGCATTTT
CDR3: CASSLAGRAGPQHF

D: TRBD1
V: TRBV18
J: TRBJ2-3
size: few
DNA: TGTGCCAGCTCACCCGCGGACAGGGTGCCCACAGATACGCAGTATTTT
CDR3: CASSPADRVPTDTQYF

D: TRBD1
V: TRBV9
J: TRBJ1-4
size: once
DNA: TGTGCCAGCAGCGTTACCGGGACAGTGGGTGAAAAACTGTTTTTT
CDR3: CASSVTGTVGEKLFF

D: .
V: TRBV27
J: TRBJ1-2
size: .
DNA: TGTGCCAGCAGCCACCTCGGGCAGGAGGTTACGGATGGCTACACCTTC
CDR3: CASSHLGQEVTDGYTF

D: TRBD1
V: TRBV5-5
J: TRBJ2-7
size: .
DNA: TGTGCCAGCAGCTTTATTCTAAGGCTTCAGGGGGCCTACGAGCAGTACTTC
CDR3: CASSFILRLQGAYEQYF

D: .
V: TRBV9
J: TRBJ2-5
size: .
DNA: TGTGCCAGCAGCCCGCAGGACGGGAGACCGAGCCAAGAGACCCAGTACTTC
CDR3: CASSPQDGRPSQETQYF

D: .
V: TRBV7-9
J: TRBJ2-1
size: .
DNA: TGTGCCAGCTGCGGGGGCGCGATCGATGAGCAGTTCTTC
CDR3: CASCGGAIDEQFF

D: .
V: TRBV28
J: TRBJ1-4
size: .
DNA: TGTGCCAGCAGAAGGACAGTAACTAATGAAAAACTGTTTTTT
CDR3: CASRRTVTNEKLFF

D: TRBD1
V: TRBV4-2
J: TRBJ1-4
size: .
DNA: TGTGCCAGCAGCCAAGTAACGGGACAGACTAATGAAAAACTGTTTTTT
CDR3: CASSQVTGQTNEKLFF

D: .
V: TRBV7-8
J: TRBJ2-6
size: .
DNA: TGTGCCAGCAGCTTAGCTGGGACTGGGAAGTTGTCTGGGGCCAACGTCCTGACTTTC
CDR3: CASSLAGTGKLSGANVLTF

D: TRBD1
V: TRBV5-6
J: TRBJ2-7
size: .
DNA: TGTGCCAGCAGCCCCGGGACAGGCGTATACTACGAGCAGTACTTC
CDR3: CASSPGTGVYYEQYF